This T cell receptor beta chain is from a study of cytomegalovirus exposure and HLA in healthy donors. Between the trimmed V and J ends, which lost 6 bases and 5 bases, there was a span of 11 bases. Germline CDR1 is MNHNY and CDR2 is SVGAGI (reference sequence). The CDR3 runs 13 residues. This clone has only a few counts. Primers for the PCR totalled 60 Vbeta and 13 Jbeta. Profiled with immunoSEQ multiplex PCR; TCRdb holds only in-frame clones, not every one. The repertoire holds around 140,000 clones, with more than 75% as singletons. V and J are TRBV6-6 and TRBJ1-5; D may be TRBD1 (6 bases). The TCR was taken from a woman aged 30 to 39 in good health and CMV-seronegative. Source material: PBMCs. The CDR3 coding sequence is TGTGCCAGCAGCCCACAGGGATATCAGCCCCAGCATTTT. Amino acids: CASSPQGYQPQHF.